The clone carrying this TCR beta chain was recorded once. Splitting the CD4+ cells yielded a CD45RA+ naive subset and a CD45RA-negative memory subset. This record comes from a study of shared clonotypes between healthy human individuals. There are 16 residues in the CDR3. The V and J ends lost 2 bases and 7 bases, in that order; junction bases with no gene match: 9. The germline gives CDR1 SGHTA, CDR2 FQGNSA. Using immunoSEQ multiplex PCR, the repertoire was profiled, and TCRdb retains in-frame clones only, with some absent. This repertoire shows about 1.1 million clones, around 77% found once; its top ten account for 0.89%.

The sample comprised memory CD4+ T cells from PBMCs. Subset specified: CD45RA-negative fraction. V usage is TRBV7-2 and J usage is TRBJ2-1; 9 nucleotides align to TRBD2. This TCR came from a man younger than 35 in good health. Some clones in this sample may be carry-over from other donors' samples. The CDR3 DNA reads as TGTACCAGCAGCTTATTAGCGGGAGTCAATAGGAATGAGCAGTTCTTC. Its translation is CTSSLLAGVNRNEQFF.